This entry lists 16 T cell receptor beta chains sequenced from one sample in a study of blood T cells in healthy people across ages. Using a J-beta primer mix together with a sample-barcoded 5' primer, a second PCR was run for about 6 to 12 cycles. Each CDR3 protein gets one entry after TCRdb re-called the 5' RACE reads with MiXCR. There are around 1,000,000 distinct CDR3 sequences in the sample; less than 25% occur only once, and around 0.75% lies in the top ten. Separately, the same data were catalogued under a study of T cells of mothers and their children.

Sequencing input: blood. The receptors here all came from a girl aged 2-9 years in good health.

This clonotype was detected a few times. The chain has TRBV29-1 and TRBJ2-1; D is ambiguous. This CDR3 has 13 residues. V lost 2 bases and J 2 bases, leaving 7 bases between the germline ends. CDR1 is SQVTM and CDR2 is ANQGSEA in the germline V gene. The DNA of the CDR3 is TGCAGCGTTGAACGGCTAGCCTACAATGAGCAGTTCTTC. It translates to CSVERLAYNEQFF.

This clonotype was observed a handful of times. In this CDR3 the conserved last residue, phenylalanine or tryptophan, is missing, so a read error is likely. The chain employs TRBV28 and TRBJ1-1; D is unclear. Germline CDR1 reads MDHEN; CDR2 reads SYDVKM. The CDR3 has 16 amino acids. V lost 7 bases to trimming and J lost 1 base, with 19 bases between them. For the CDR3, the DNA is TGTGCCAGCACCCCCATACACGTGATTGGGAACACTGAAGCTTTCCTT. Amino acids: CASTPIHVIGNTEAFL.

This clonotype occurred a few times. The CDR3 region is CASRRGITEAFF. The CDR3 DNA sequence: TGTGCCAGCAGGCGGGGGATCACTGAAGCTTTCTTT. The chain combines TRBV7-9 with TRBJ1-1; D is possibly TRBD1 (5 bases). Deletions cut 6 bases from V and 4 bases from J, with 9 bases between. Germline CDR1 reads SEHNR; CDR2 reads FQNEAQ (reference sequence). The CDR3 has 12 amino acids.

This clonotype showed up just a few times. Germline and junction disagree at one end, which may indicate a read error. The gene calls are TRBV12-3 or TRBV12-4 and TRBJ1-2; the D is unclear. This CDR3 is 13 amino acids long. CDR3 residues: CASSFGQPYGYTF. CDR3 DNA: TGTGCCAGCAGTTTCGGCCAGCCCTATGGTTACACCTTC.

This chain connects TRBV5-1 to TRBJ2-3; D remains ambiguous. The V and J ends lost 0 bases and 4 bases respectively, with 15 bases between them. This CDR3 spans 16 amino acids. Per germline, CDR1 SGHRS and CDR2 YFSETQ. CDR3 loop: CASSLVHTDLPDTQYF. Here the CDR3 DNA reads TGCGCCAGCAGCTTGGTTCACACAGATCTTCCAGATACGCAGTATTTT.

The V and J genes are TRBV28 and TRBJ1-2, with TRBD1 identical over 7 bases. The CDR3 sequence is 15 residues long. Germline values: CDR1 MDHEN, CDR2 SYDVKM. V shed 5 bases, J shed 0 bases, and the junction held 6 bases outside the gene matches. The CDR3 nucleotides are TGTGCCAGCAGTCCCGGGGACAGCCCTAACTATGGCTACACCTTC. Encoded protein: CASSPGDSPNYGYTF.

This clonotype has only a few counts. CDR3 sequence (DNA): TGCAGCGTTGAGAAGGCAGGGGGTCAGGATACGCAGTATTTT. Amino acid sequence: CSVEKAGGQDTQYF. The V call is TRBV29-1, the J call TRBJ2-3, with 7 nucleotides matching TRBD1. The germline V gene has CDR1 SQVTM and CDR2 ANQGSEA. Losses at the gene ends were 3 bases for V and 6 bases for J; bases not matched to a gene: 9. CDR3 length equals 14 residues.

Concerning this clonotype itself: Given the absence of the conserved phenylalanine or tryptophan at the CDR3 end, a read error is likely. This chain joins TRBV12-3 or TRBV12-4 and TRBJ2-3; 11 bases fit TRBD1. The CDR3 is 16 residues long. In DNA, the CDR3 is TGTGCCAGCAGCCCTGATGGGACAGGGGGAACAGATGCGCAGTATTCT. Residues: CASSPDGTGGTDAQYS.

The chain has TRBV29-1 and TRBJ1-2; no definite D call. V was trimmed by 4 bases and J by 3 bases, leaving 24 bases between them. Germline values: CDR1 SQVTM, CDR2 ANQGSEA. The CDR3 runs to 17 residues. This CDR3 reads CSVVLRSSGLRYYGYTF. The DNA of the CDR3 is TGCAGCGTTGTTCTGCGGTCCTCGGGCTTGAGGTACTATGGCTACACCTTC.

The genes are TRBV5-5 and TRBJ2-3; TRBD1 matches 7 bases. The CDR3 consists of 18 residues. Germline-derived CDR1 and CDR2 are SGHKS and YYEKEE (reference sequence). J lost 5 bases, V lost 2 bases, and 17 bases had no gene match. CDR3 coding DNA: TGTGCCAGCAGCTTAAAAGGGGGCTCTTACCTAGGGGTAGATACGCAGTATTTT. Translation: CASSLKGGSYLGVDTQYF.

The gene calls are TRBV9 and TRBJ2-1; D remains unclear. Trimming took off 3 bases at V and 0 bases at J, with 10 bases between the two ends. Germline-derived CDR1 and CDR2 are SGDLS and YYNGEE. The CDR3 covers 15 residues. CDR3 loop: CASSGDSSSYNEQFF. CDR3 DNA sequence: TGTGCCAGCAGCGGAGATTCGAGCTCCTACAATGAGCAGTTCTTC. The entire variable domain, with the rest obtained from reference TRBV9 and TRBJ2-1, is as follows: DSGVTQTPKHLITATGQRVTLRCSPRSGDLSVYWYQQSLDQGLQFLIQYYNGEERAKGNILERFSAQQFPDLHSELNLSSLELGDSALYFCASSGDSSSYNEQFFGPGTRLTVL.

V usage is TRBV12-3 or TRBV12-4 and J usage is TRBJ2-1, with TRBD2 identical over 10 bases. The junction had 5 bases not matched to a gene; V was cut back by 8 bases and J by 10 bases. This CDR3 contains 12 residues. CDR3 sequence reads: CASWASGGEQFF. CDR3 DNA sequence: TGTGCCAGCTGGGCTAGCGGGGGAGAGCAGTTCTTC.

This clonotype was seen a handful of times. J is TRBJ2-5 and V is TRBV6-2 or TRBV6-3; D is unclear. CDR3 size: 13 residues. Germline CDR1 is MNHEY and CDR2 is SVGEGT. V lost 6 bases to trimming and J lost 7 bases, with 15 bases between them. The CDR3 coding sequence is TGTGCCAGCAGCTCCGCCCGACCAGGGACCCAGTACTTC. Translation gives CASSSARPGTQYF.

This chain uses TRBV6-5 with TRBJ1-1; 7 nucleotides agree with TRBD1. V dropped 10 bases and J dropped 3; count of bases not matched to a gene: 8. Germline V gene lookup returns CDR1 MNHEY and CDR2 SVGAGI. The CDR3 has 13 residues. The CDR3 DNA reads as TGTGCCACCAGACAGGGTTCTTACACTGAAGCTTTCTTT. Translation gives CATRQGSYTEAFF.

On this clonotype: One end of the junction is discordant with germline, which a read error may explain. V gene TRBV28 combines with J gene TRBJ2-7; 9 positions agree with TRBD1. From germline, CDR1 is MDHEN and CDR2 SYDVKM. This CDR3 spans 12 amino acids. The CDR3 region is CAITDRGHERYF. In nucleotides, the CDR3 is TGTGCCATAACGGACAGGGGACACGAGCGGTACTTC.

A few counts support this clonotype. The chain links TRBV5-1 to TRBJ2-5; D is possibly TRBD1 (5 bases). The J call may be incorrect, as the DNA end agrees better with TRBJ2-7. The CDR3 consists of 14 residues. CDR1 and CDR2 (germline): SGHRS, YFSETQ. The CDR3 sequence: CASSPTDSFYEQYF. The CDR3 nucleotides read TGCGCCAGCAGCCCCACAGACAGCTTCTACGAGCAGTACTTC.